The 17 T cell receptor beta chains below come from one sample, sequenced in a study of cytomegalovirus exposure and HLA in healthy donors. Primers included in the PCR were 60 Vbeta and 13 Jbeta primers. Data came from immunoSEQ multiplex PCR; TCRdb stores just in-frame clones and leaves some out. The sample includes 40,000 or so clones, around 70% of them seen just once. The sample comprised PBMCs. These TCRs come from a woman in her twenties or thirties in good health and CMV-seronegative.

The chain couples TRBV28 to TRBJ1-1; 7 bases are shared with TRBD1. Germline CDR1 MDHEN, CDR2 SYDVKM. CDR3 length equals 13 residues. V dropped 6 bases and J dropped 7; count of bases not matched to a gene: 8. The CDR3 is CASSRGTDDEAFF. The DNA for the CDR3 is TGTGCCAGCAGCCGGGGGACAGACGATGAAGCTTTCTTT.

The chain couples TRBV7-6 to TRBJ2-3; a weak D match, TRBD2 (6 bases). The CDR3 extends over 16 amino acids. Trimming pared 3 bases from V and 2 bases from J, leaving 15 bases between. Germline lookup yields CDR1 SGHVS and CDR2 FNYEAQ. CDR3 protein: CASSLSSAMDTDTQYF. The CDR3 nucleotides are TGTGCCAGCAGCTTGTCTAGCGCGATGGACACAGATACGCAGTATTTT.

This clone was detected only a few times. This rearrangement joins TRBV30 to TRBJ2-1; D not resolved. The V gene's germline CDR1 is GTSNPN and CDR2 SVGIG (reference sequence). V dropped 2 bases and J dropped 0 bases, with 11 bases sitting between them. The CDR3 is 15 residues long. Here the CDR3 DNA reads TGTGCCTGGAGTTACGCGGAGATCTCCTACAATGAGCAGTTCTTC. Translating gives CAWSYAEISYNEQFF.

Here the CDR3 DNA reads TGTGCCAGCAGTGAAAAGGGACTAGCGGGGTACGAGCAGTACTTC. Its protein is CASSEKGLAGYEQYF. This chain connects TRBV27 to TRBJ2-7, with 13 bases matching TRBD2. J lost 4 bases, V lost 5 bases, and 5 bases had no gene match. This CDR3 is built from 15 residues. Germline CDR1 reads MNHEY; CDR2 reads SMNVEV (reference sequence).

This clone was found a few times. The chain joins TRBV6-1 to TRBJ1-3; possible D gene TRBD1, 6 bases. Trimming pared 8 bases from V and 8 bases from J, leaving 16 bases between. There are 13 residues in the CDR3. From germline, CDR1 is MNHNS and CDR2 SASEGT. CDR3: CASRTAGGDTIYF. CDR3 nucleotide sequence: TGTGCCAGCCGGACAGCCGGGGGGGACACCATATATTTT.

The gene calls are TRBV28 and TRBJ2-2; 11 nucleotides line up with TRBD1. Trimming at V came to 6 bases and at J to 4 bases, leaving 4 bases not matched to a gene. The length of the CDR3 is 15 residues. From germline, CDR1 is MDHEN and CDR2 SYDVKM. CDR3 region: CASSQDRGPTGELFF. The CDR3, as DNA: TGTGCCAGCAGCCAGGACAGGGGGCCCACCGGGGAGCTGTTTTTT.

This chain connects TRBV11-2 to TRBJ1-2, with 9 bases aligning to TRBD1. Per germline, CDR1 SGHAT and CDR2 FQNNGV. The CDR3 extends over 16 amino acids. Trimming cost V 6 bases and J 3 bases; bases outside gene matches: 11. CDR3 loop: CASRRPGTGSDYGYTF. CDR3 nucleotide sequence: TGTGCCAGCAGGCGTCCCGGGACAGGGTCGGACTATGGCTACACCTTC. The full variable domain, its missing parts supplied by reference TRBV11-2 and TRBJ1-2, is EAGVAQSPRYKIIEKRQSVAFWCNPISGHATLYWYQQILGQGPKLLIQFQNNGVVDDSQLPKDRFSAERLKGVDSTLKIQPAKLEDSAVYLCASRRPGTGSDYGYTFGSGTRLTVV.

The CDR3 loop reads CASSLEPRLTGTETYEQYF. The CDR3 coding sequence is TGTGCCAGCAGCTTAGAACCCCGCCTTACCGGGACTGAAACTTACGAGCAGTACTTC. The V gene is TRBV7-6, the J gene TRBJ2-7; D is perhaps TRBD2 (6 bases). Germline V gene lookup returns CDR1 SGHVS and CDR2 FNYEAQ. The ends were cut back, 1 base at V and 4 bases at J, with 26 bases in the middle. The CDR3 has 19 amino acids.

J is TRBJ2-3 and V is TRBV29-1, with TRBD1 identical over 9 bases. This CDR3 region has 13 residues. V lost 7 bases and J lost 3; bases outside the gene matches: 5. Germline V gene data show CDR1 as SQVTM and CDR2 as ANQGSEA. CDR3 loop: CSEQGAVTDTQYF. The CDR3 DNA sequence: TGCAGCGAACAGGGGGCGGTAACAGATACGCAGTATTTT.

The chain carries TRBV5-6 and TRBJ2-7, with 10 bases lining up with TRBD1. The CDR3 sequence is 14 residues long. CDR1 and CDR2 from the germline V gene are SGHDT and YYEEEE. Unmatched junction bases numbered 3, after V lost 3 bases and J lost 3 bases. The chain's CDR3 is CASSSGTGVYEQYF. In nucleotides, the CDR3 is TGTGCCAGCAGCTCAGGGACAGGGGTCTACGAGCAGTACTTC.

This clone was seen a handful of times. The chain uses TRBV5-8 and TRBJ2-5, with D maybe TRBD1 (5 bases). The CDR3 contains 16 residues. Germline V gene sequence: CDR1 SGHTS, CDR2 YDEGEE. V was shortened by 4 bases and J by 2 bases, with 18 bases between the two germline ends. This CDR3 reads CASSTLGQVVQETQYF. CDR3 nucleotide sequence: TGTGCCAGCAGCACTCTGGGGCAGGTGGTTCAAGAGACCCAGTACTTC.

This clone came up a few times. V and J are TRBV30 and TRBJ1-3; D uncertain. With 3 bases removed from V and 11 bases from J, the gap between germline ends came to 17 bases. Germline-derived CDR1 and CDR2 are GTSNPN and SVGIG (reference sequence). The CDR3 runs 13 residues. CDR3 amino acids: CAWSLGALRPIYF. As DNA, the CDR3 is TGTGCCTGGAGCCTCGGTGCACTCAGGCCCATATATTTT.

This clone has a handful of counts. The J gene is TRBJ2-3, the V gene TRBV6-4, with 9 bases fitting TRBD1. Germline lookup yields CDR1 MRHNA and CDR2 SNTAGT. This CDR3 has 15 residues. The V segment lost 3 bases and the J segment 3 bases; nucleotides outside the gene matches: 4. CDR3 sequence: CASSDGDRVTDTQYF. The CDR3 DNA reads TGTGCCAGCAGTGATGGGGACAGGGTGACAGATACGCAGTATTTT.

This clone was seen a handful of times. The chain carries TRBV6-5 and TRBJ1-3; tentative D call: TRBD1 (6 bases). There are 15 residues in the CDR3. The germline V gene encodes CDR1 MNHEY and CDR2 SVGAGI. V dropped 6 bases and J dropped 2 bases, with 14 bases sitting between them. CDR3 coding DNA: TGTGCCAGCAGGCAAGGACAGTTTGCTGGAAACACCATATATTTT. Amino acid sequence: CASRQGQFAGNTIYF.

The V and J genes are TRBV6-5 and TRBJ2-1; 9 bases fit TRBD1. Germline V gene data show CDR1 as MNHEY and CDR2 as SVGAGI. The CDR3 sequence is 14 residues long. Losses at the gene ends were 5 bases for V and 9 bases for J; bases not matched to a gene: 8. CDR3 sequence reads: CASSPTTGGGEQFF. The CDR3 region has the DNA TGTGCCAGCAGTCCGACAACAGGGGGCGGTGAGCAGTTCTTC.

The chain employs TRBV4-1 and TRBJ2-1; D is ambiguous. Trimming stripped 1 base from V and 2 bases from J, with 12 bases between. Germline lookup yields CDR1 MGHRA and CDR2 YSYEKL. The CDR3 sequence is 16 residues long. The CDR3 protein is CASSQGHGITYNEQFF. CDR3 bases: TGCGCCAGCAGCCAAGGTCACGGTATTACCTACAATGAGCAGTTCTTC.

The V and J genes are TRBV6-5 and TRBJ1-2; weak D call: TRBD1 (5 bases). Germline values: CDR1 MNHEY, CDR2 SVGAGI. Trimming cost V 6 bases and J 4 bases, with 12 bases left between them. CDR3 length equals 13 residues. The CDR3 sequence is CASSPDSFYGYTF. As DNA, the CDR3 is TGTGCCAGCAGCCCCGACAGTTTCTATGGCTACACCTTC.